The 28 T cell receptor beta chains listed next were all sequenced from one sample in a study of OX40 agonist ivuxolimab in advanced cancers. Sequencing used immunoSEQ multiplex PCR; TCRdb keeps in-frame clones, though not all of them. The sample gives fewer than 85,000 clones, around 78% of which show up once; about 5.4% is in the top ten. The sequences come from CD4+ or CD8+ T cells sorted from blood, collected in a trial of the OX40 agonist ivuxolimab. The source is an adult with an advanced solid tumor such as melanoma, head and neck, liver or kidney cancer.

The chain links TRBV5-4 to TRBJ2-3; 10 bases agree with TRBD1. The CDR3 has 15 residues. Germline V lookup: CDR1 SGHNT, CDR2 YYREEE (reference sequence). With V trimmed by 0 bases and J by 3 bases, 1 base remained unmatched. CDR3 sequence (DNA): TGTGCCAGCAGCTTGGAGGACAGGGGGACAGATACGCAGTATTTT. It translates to CASSLEDRGTDTQYF. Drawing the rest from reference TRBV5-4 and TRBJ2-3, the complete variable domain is ETGVTQSPTHLIKTRGQQVTLRCSSQSGHNTVSWYQQALGQGPQFIFQYYREEENGRGNFPPRFSGLQFPNYSSELNVNALELDDSALYLCASSLEDRGTDTQYFGPGTRLTVL.

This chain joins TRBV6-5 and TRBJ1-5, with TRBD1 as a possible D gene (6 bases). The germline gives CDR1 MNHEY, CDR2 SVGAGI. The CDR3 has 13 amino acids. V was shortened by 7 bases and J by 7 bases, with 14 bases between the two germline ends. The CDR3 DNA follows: TGTGCCAGCAACTCAGGGGCGGGCCAGCCCCAGCATTTT. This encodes CASNSGAGQPQHF.

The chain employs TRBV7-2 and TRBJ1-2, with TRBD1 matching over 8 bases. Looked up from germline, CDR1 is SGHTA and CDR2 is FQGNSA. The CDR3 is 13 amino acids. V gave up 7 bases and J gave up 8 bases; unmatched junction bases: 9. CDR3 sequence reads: CASIETGVGGYTF. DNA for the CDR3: TGTGCCAGCATCGAGACAGGGGTTGGCGGCTACACCTTC.

Here the CDR3 DNA reads TGCAGTGCCGGGACACCCACTGAAGCTTTCTTT. Translating gives CSAGTPTEAFF. The chain couples TRBV20-1 to TRBJ1-1; the D gene is possibly TRBD1 (6 bases). This CDR3 region has 11 residues. Trimming took off 6 bases at V and 4 bases at J, with 9 bases between the two ends. Germline assignment: CDR1 DFQATT and CDR2 SNEGSKA (reference sequence).

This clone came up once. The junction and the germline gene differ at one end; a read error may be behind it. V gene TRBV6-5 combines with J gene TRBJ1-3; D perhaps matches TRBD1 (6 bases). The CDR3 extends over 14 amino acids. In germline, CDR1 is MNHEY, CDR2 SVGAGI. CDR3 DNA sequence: TGTGCCTGCAGTTCCAGGGGCGGTGGAAACACCATATATTTT. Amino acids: CACSSRGGGNTIYF.

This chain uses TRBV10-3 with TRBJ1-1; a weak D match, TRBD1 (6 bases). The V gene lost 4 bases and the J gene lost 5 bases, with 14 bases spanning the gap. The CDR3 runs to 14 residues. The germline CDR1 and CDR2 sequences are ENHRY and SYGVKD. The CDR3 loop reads CAISGRGGATEAFF. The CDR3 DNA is TGTGCCATCAGTGGGCGAGGGGGGGCGACTGAAGCTTTCTTT.

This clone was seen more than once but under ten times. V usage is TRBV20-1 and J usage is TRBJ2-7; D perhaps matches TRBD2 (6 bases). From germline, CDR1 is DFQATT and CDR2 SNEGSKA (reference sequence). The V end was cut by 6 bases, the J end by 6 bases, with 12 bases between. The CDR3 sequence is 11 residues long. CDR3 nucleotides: TGCAGTGCGCGGAGGGCGGGCGAGCAGTACTTC. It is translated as CSARRAGEQYF.

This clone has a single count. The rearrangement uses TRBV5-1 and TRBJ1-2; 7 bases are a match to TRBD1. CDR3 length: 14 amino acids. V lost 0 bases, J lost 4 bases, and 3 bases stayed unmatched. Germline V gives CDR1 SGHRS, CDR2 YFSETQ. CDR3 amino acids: CASSLEGAGYGYTF. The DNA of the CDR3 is TGCGCCAGCAGCTTGGAGGGGGCTGGCTATGGCTACACCTTC.

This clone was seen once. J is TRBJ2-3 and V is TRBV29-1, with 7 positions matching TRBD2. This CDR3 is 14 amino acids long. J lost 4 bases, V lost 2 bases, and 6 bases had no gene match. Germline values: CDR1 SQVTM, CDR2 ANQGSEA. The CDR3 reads CSVEFGGRSDTQYF. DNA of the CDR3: TGCAGCGTTGAATTCGGCGGGAGATCAGATACGCAGTATTTT.

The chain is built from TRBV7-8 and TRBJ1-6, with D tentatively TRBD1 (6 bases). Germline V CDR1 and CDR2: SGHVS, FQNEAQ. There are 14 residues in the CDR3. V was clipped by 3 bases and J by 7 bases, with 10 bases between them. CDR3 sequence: CASSLDSINSPLHF. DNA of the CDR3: TGTGCCAGCAGCTTGGACAGCATCAATTCACCCCTCCACTTT.

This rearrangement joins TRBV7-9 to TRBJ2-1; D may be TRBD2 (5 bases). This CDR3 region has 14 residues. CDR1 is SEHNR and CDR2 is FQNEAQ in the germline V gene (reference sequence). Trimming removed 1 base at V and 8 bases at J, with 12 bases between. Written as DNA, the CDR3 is TGTGCCAGCAGCTTAGAGATAGCTAGCCATGAGCAGTTCTTC. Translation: CASSLEIASHEQFF.

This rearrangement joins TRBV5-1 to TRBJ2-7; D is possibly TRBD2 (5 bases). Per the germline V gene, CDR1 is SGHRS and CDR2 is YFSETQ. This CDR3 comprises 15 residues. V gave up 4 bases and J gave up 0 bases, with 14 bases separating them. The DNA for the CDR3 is TGCGCCAGCAGCGAGGGCTATGGGAGCTCCTACGAGCAGTACTTC. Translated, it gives CASSEGYGSSYEQYF.

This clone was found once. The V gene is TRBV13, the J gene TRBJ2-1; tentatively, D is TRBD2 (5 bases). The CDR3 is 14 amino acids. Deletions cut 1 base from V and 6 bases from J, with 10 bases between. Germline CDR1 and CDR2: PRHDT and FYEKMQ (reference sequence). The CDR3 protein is CASSLVIALNEQFF. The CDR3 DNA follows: TGTGCCAGCAGCTTAGTAATAGCGCTCAATGAGCAGTTCTTC.

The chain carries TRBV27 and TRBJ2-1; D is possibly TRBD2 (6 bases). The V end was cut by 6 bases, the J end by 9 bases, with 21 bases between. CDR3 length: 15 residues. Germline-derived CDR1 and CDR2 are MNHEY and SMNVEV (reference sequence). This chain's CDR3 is CASSVSRASGGEQFF. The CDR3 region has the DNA TGTGCCAGCAGCGTCTCAAGAGCGTCCGGGGGTGAGCAGTTCTTC.

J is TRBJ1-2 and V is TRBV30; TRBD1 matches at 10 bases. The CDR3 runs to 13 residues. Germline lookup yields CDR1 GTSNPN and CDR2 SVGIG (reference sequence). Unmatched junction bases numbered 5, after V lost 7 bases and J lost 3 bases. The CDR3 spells CASDRGRDYGYTF. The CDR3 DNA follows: TGTGCCTCTGACAGGGGGCGCGACTATGGCTACACCTTC.

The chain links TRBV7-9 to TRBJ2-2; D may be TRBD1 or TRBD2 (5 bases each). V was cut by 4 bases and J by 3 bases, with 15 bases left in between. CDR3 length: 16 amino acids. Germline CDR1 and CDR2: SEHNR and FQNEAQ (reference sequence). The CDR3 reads CASSSRVASDTGELFF. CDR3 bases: TGTGCCAGCAGCTCCAGGGTAGCGTCGGACACCGGGGAGCTGTTTTTT.

CDR3 residues: CASSLAGVNEQFF. DNA for the CDR3: TGCGCCAGCAGCTTGGCTGGGGTCAATGAGCAGTTCTTC. V is TRBV5-1 and J is TRBJ2-1; D not resolved. The CDR3 sequence is 13 residues long. V dropped 0 bases and J dropped 6 bases, with 7 bases sitting between them. Germline values: CDR1 SGHRS, CDR2 YFSETQ.

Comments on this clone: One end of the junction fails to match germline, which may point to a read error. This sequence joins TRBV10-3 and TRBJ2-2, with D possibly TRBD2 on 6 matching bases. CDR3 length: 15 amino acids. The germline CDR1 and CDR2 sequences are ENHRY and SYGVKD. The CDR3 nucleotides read TGTGCCATCAACTGTCCTAGCGTCACGTACCGGGGAGCTGTTTTT. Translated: CAINCPSVTYRGAVF.

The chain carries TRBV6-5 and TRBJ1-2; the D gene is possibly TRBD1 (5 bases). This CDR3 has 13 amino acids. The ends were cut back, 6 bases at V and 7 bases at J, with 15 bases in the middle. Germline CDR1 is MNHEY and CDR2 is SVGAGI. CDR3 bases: TGTGCCAGCAGCAGGCCAGGGAGTGTTGGCTACACCTTC. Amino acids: CASSRPGSVGYTF.

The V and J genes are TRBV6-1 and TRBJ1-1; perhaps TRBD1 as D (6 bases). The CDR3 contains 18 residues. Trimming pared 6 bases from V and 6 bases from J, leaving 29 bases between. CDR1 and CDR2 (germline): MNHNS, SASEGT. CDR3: CASSESYGAGAKSAEAFF. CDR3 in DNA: TGTGCCAGCAGCGAATCGTACGGGGCAGGGGCTAAATCGGCTGAAGCTTTCTTT.

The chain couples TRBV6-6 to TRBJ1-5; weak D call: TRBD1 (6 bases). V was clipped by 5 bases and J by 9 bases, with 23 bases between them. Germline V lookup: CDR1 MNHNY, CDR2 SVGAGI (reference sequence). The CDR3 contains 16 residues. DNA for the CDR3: TGTGCCAGCAGTCAAGGCCCTTACAAGGTAGGGGGGCCCCAGCATTTT. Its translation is CASSQGPYKVGGPQHF.

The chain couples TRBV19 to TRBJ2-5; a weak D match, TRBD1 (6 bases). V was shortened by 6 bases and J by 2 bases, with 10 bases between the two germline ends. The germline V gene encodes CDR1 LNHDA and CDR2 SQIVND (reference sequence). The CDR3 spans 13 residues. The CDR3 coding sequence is TGTGCCAGTAGCGAAGGGGGTCAAGAGACCCAGTACTTC. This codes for CASSEGGQETQYF.

The CDR3 reads CAISAGQGAPEQYF. The CDR3 DNA reads TGTGCCATCAGTGCGGGACAGGGGGCGCCCGAGCAGTACTTC. The genes are TRBV10-3 and TRBJ2-7; 12 positions match TRBD1. The V gene end was trimmed by 4 bases and the J gene end by 6 bases; junction bases not matched to a gene: 4. The CDR3 is 14 residues long. Looked up from germline, CDR1 is ENHRY and CDR2 is SYGVKD.

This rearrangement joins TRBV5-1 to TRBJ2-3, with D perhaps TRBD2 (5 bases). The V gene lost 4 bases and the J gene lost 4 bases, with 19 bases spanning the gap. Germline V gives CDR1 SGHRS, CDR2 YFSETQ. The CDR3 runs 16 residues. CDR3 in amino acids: CASSPQERRKADTQYF. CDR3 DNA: TGCGCCAGCAGCCCCCAGGAGCGGCGCAAAGCAGATACGCAGTATTTT.

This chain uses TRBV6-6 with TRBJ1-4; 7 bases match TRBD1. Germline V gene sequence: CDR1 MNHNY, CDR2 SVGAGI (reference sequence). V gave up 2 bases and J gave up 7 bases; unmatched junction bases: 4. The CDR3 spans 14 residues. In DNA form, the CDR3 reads TGTGCCAGCAGTTACGATAGACAGGGTGAAAAACTGTTTTTT. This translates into CASSYDRQGEKLFF.

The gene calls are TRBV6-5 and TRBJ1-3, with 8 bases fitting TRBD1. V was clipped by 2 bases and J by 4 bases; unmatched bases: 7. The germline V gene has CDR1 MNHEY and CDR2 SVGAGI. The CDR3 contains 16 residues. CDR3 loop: CASSYRQGRTGNTIYF. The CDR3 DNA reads TGTGCCAGCAGTTACCGACAGGGGAGGACGGGAAACACCATATATTTT.

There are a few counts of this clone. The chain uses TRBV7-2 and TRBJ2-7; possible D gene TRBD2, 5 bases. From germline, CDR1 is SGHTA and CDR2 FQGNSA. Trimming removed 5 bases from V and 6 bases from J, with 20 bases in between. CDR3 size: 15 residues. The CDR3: CASSLPGPSTTEQYF. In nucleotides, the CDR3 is TGTGCCAGCAGCCTCCCGGGCCCCTCGACTACCGAGCAGTACTTC. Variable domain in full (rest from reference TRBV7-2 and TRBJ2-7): GAGVSQSPSNKVTEKGKDVELRCDPISGHTALYWYRQSLGQGLEFLIYFQGNSAPDKSGLPSDRFSAERTGGSVSTLTIQRTQQEDSAVYLCASSLPGPSTTEQYFGPGTRLTVT.

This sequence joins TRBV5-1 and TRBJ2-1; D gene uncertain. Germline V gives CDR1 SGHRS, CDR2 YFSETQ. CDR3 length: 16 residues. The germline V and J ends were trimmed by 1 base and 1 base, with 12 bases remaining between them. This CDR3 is CASSLSDFGSYNEQFF. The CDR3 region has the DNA TGCGCCAGCAGCTTGTCGGATTTCGGGTCCTACAATGAGCAGTTCTTC.